This T cell receptor (beta chain) was sequenced during a study of cytomegalovirus exposure and HLA in healthy donors. Assay: immunoSEQ multiplex PCR; the TCRdb copy retains only in-frame clones and omits some. The sample lists 330,000 or so clones, just over 85% occurring once. Deletions cut 2 bases from V and 5 bases from J, with 8 bases between. CDR3 length equals 13 residues. Germline values: CDR1 SGHRS, CDR2 YFSETQ. Sequencing used PBMCs. The sequence was collected from a young woman in good health and CMV-seronegative. This chain joins TRBV5-1 and TRBJ2-1, with D perhaps matching TRBD2 (6 bases). CDR3 protein: CASSLSGDNEQFF. The CDR3 DNA is TGCGCCAGCAGCTTATCGGGGGACAATGAGCAGTTCTTC.